Listed below are T cell receptor beta chains from one sample, sequenced in a study of response to subunit inactivated influenza vaccine. Using its own MiXCR run on the RT-PCR reads, TCRdb lists one record per CDR3 protein. In the table there are some 800,000 distinct CDR3 sequences, roughly 20% of which are singletons. This specimen was PBMCs from blood, taken 4 to 6 days after vaccination. Receptor source: a man aged 50 to 60 who received an inactivated influenza vaccine. The CDR3 runs from the conserved cysteine through the conserved F or W. The order of the fields is V gene, J gene, D gene, clone size, CDR3 protein, CDR3 DNA. The D gene is left open where the match is weak. Expanded clones get a size class; other rows say once, few or many, or leave the size out.

>TRBV7-2|TRBJ2-1|TRBD2|.
CASSLNSGTYNEQFF
TGTGCCAGCAGCTTAAACAGCGGGACCTACAATGAGCAGTTCTTC
>TRBV5-1|TRBJ1-1|.|many
CASSFQENTEAFF
TGCGCCAGCAGCTTTCAGGAAAACACTGAAGCTTTCTTT
>TRBV24-1|TRBJ2-3|TRBD1|.
CATSGGQVVRSTDTQYF
TGTGCCACCAGTGGGGGACAGGTTGTTCGGAGCACAGATACGCAGTATTTT
>TRBV20-1|TRBJ1-1|TRBD1|.
CSAKGQGGTEAFF
TGCAGTGCTAAAGGACAGGGTGGCACTGAAGCTTTCTTT
>TRBV18|TRBJ2-5|.|many
CASSPTEETQYF
TGTGCCAGCTCACCGACAGAAGAGACCCAGTACTTC
>TRBV18|TRBJ2-5|.|.
CASSPPRQQETQYF
TGTGCCAGCTCACCACCGCGCCAGCAAGAGACCCAGTACTTC
>TRBV11-2|TRBJ1-2|TRBD1|.
CASTLALGRGPYGYTF
TGTGCCAGCACCTTAGCGCTGGGCAGGGGGCCCTATGGCTACACCTTC
>TRBV24-1|TRBJ2-3|TRBD2|.
CATSEHRLATDTQYF
TGTGCCACCAGTGAACATCGACTAGCCACAGATACGCAGTATTTT
>TRBV5-1|TRBJ2-1|.|many
CASSPPGSEQFF
TGCGCCAGCAGCCCCCCCGGGAGCGAGCAGTTCTTC
>TRBV7-2|TRBJ2-1|TRBD2|once
CASSFLGLADNEQFF
TGTGCCAGCAGCTTTCTGGGACTAGCGGACAATGAGCAGTTCTTC
>TRBV28|TRBJ2-7|.|.
CASSIRGGSYEQYF
TGTGCCAGCAGCATCAGGGGGGGGTCCTACGAGCAGTACTTC
>TRBV9|TRBJ2-7|.|few
CASSKYSLVGGEQYF
TGTGCCAGCAGCAAATACTCCTTGGTAGGGGGAGAGCAGTACTTC
>TRBV12-3/TRBV12-4|TRBJ2-1|TRBD2|few
CASRSSGGLEQFF
TGTGCCAGCAGGTCTAGCGGTGGGCTTGAGCAGTTCTTC
>TRBV12-3/TRBV12-4|TRBJ1-5|.|.
CASSLNVGQGNQPQHF
TGTGCCAGCAGTCTCAACGTCGGGCAGGGGAATCAGCCCCAGCATTTT
>TRBV20-1|TRBJ2-3|TRBD1|.
CCVWGQSEHYADTQYF
TGCTGTGTCTGGGGACAGTCGGAACATTACGCAGATACGCAGTATTTT
>TRBV7-2|TRBJ2-5|.|few
CASSLDGVWETQYF
TGTGCCAGCAGCTTAGACGGGGTGTGGGAGACCCAGTACTTC
>TRBV20-1|TRBJ2-1|TRBD2|.
CSAKSLAGGLDEQFF
TGCAGTGCTAAGTCCCTAGCGGGAGGGCTGGATGAGCAGTTCTTC
>TRBV6-1|TRBJ2-7|.|few
CASSRIGRYEQYF
TGTGCCAGCAGTCGGATCGGACGCTACGAGCAGTACTTC
>TRBV24-1|TRBJ1-5|TRBD1|.
CATSDAGTGGNQPQHF
TGTGCCACCAGTGATGCCGGGACAGGAGGCAATCAGCCCCAGCATTTT
>TRBV10-3|TRBJ2-1|.|few
CAISAGLFNEQFF
TGTGCCATCAGTGCGGGGCTTTTCAATGAGCAGTTCTTC
>TRBV28|TRBJ2-3|.|few
CASITPNSNTDTQYF
TGTGCCAGCATTACCCCAAACTCGAACACAGATACGCAGTATTTT
>TRBV20-1|TRBJ2-5|.|few
CSARDGSLRQETQYF
TGCAGTGCTAGAGATGGCAGCCTGCGACAAGAGACCCAGTACTTC
>TRBV29-1|TRBJ1-1|.|few
CSVLTPWGNTEAFF
TGCAGCGTACTCACCCCCTGGGGAAACACTGAAGCTTTCTTT
>TRBV5-1|TRBJ2-1|TRBD1|few
CASSRTGGQRPYNEQFF
TGCGCCAGCAGCCGGACAGGGGGGCAAAGGCCCTACAATGAGCAGTTCTTC
>TRBV10-3|TRBJ1-4|TRBD1|.
CAIRPGQTRELFF
TGTGCCATCAGGCCGGGACAGACTAGGGAACTGTTTTTT
>TRBV10-3|TRBJ2-7|TRBD1|.
CAIRSGTGAYEQYF
TGTGCCATCAGGTCCGGGACAGGGGCCTACGAGCAGTACTTC
>TRBV20-1|TRBJ2-7|.|many
CSASGTSSYEQYF
TGCAGTGCTAGCGGGACGAGCTCCTACGAGCAGTACTTC
>TRBV5-1|TRBJ2-1|TRBD2|.
CASSGGLAGVEQFF
TGCGCCAGCAGCGGGGGACTAGCGGGAGTTGAGCAGTTCTTC
>TRBV10-3|TRBJ1-1|.|.
CAIRRQGEAFF
TGTGCCATCAGGCGGCAGGGTGAAGCTTTCTTT
>TRBV7-2|TRBJ2-1|.|.
CASSLEVGVNEQFF
TGTGCCAGCAGCTTAGAAGTAGGGGTGAATGAGCAGTTCTTC
>TRBV12-3/TRBV12-4|TRBJ2-2|.|few
CASSPIYTGELFF
TGTGCCAGCAGTCCTATTTACACCGGGGAGCTGTTTTTT
>TRBV10-2|TRBJ2-7|TRBD2|few
CASSEHVSGRTPEQYF
TGCGCCAGCAGTGAACATGTAAGCGGGAGAACCCCCGAGCAGTACTTC
>TRBV2|TRBJ1-2|.|.
CASSETAGTSYGYTF
TGTGCCAGCAGTGAAACCGCAGGGACATCCTATGGCTACACCTTC
>TRBV7-2|TRBJ2-5|.|.
CASSLGATRETQYF
TGTGCCAGCAGCTTAGGAGCAACGAGGGAGACCCAGTACTTC
>TRBV12-3/TRBV12-4|TRBJ1-3|TRBD1|.
CASSLDRGSHF
TGTGCCAGCAGCTTGGACAGGGGGTCCCATTTT
>TRBV6-2/TRBV6-3|TRBJ2-2|TRBD2|.
CASSIIAGATGELFF
TGTGCCAGCAGCATCATAGCGGGGGCCACCGGGGAGCTGTTTTTT
>TRBV6-5|TRBJ2-5|.|.
CASSYSALGDQETQYF
TGTGCCAGCAGTTACTCGGCACTAGGGGACCAAGAGACCCAGTACTTC
>TRBV7-2|TRBJ1-1|.|.
CASSLGTDRNTEAFF
TGTGCCAGCAGCTTAGGAACGGACAGGAACACTGAAGCTTTCTTT
>TRBV12-3/TRBV12-4|TRBJ2-1|TRBD2|few
CASNLAGGPNNEQFF
TGTGCCAGCAACTTAGCGGGGGGGCCGAACAATGAGCAGTTCTTC
>TRBV3-1|TRBJ2-1|TRBD1|few
CASSQVVGQGQIEQFF
TGTGCCAGCAGCCAAGTTGTGGGACAGGGGCAGATTGAGCAGTTCTTC
>TRBV5-1|TRBJ2-7|.|few
CASSLGGLTDEQYF
TGCGCCAGCAGCTTGGGTGGCCTAACCGACGAGCAGTACTTC
>TRBV7-6|TRBJ2-7|TRBD2|few
CASSLSGAKPGTSAYEQYF
TGTGCCAGCAGCTTATCCGGGGCGAAACCGGGGACTAGCGCCTACGAGCAGTACTTC
>TRBV4-3|TRBJ2-1|.|few
CASSQGVKGVLNEQFF
TGCGCCAGCAGCCAAGGGGTAAAGGGGGTACTCAATGAGCAGTTCTTC
>TRBV20-1|TRBJ2-5|.|many
CSASRADQETQYF
TGCAGTGCTTCCCGGGCGGACCAAGAGACCCAGTACTTC
>TRBV10-2|TRBJ2-7|.|.
CASSATSHDEQYF
TGCGCCAGCAGTGCGACCTCCCACGACGAGCAGTACTTC
>TRBV7-9|TRBJ2-7|.|.
CASSKLTGGSLYEQYF
TGTGCCAGCAGCAAACTGACTGGGGGTTCCCTCTACGAGCAGTACTTC
>TRBV30|TRBJ2-3|.|few
CAWWSAADTQYF
TGTGCCTGGTGGAGCGCTGCAGATACGCAGTATTTT
>TRBV6-1|TRBJ2-7|.|.
CASAPSFSYEQYF
TGTGCCAGCGCCCCGAGTTTCTCCTACGAGCAGTACTTC
>TRBV20-1|TRBJ2-5|TRBD2|few
CSAYSGIPSGTQYF
TGCAGTGCTTATAGCGGGATCCCGAGTGGGACCCAGTACTTC
>TRBV7-8|TRBJ1-5|.|.
CASSKGRQGNQPQHF
TGTGCCAGCAGCAAAGGGCGGCAGGGGAATCAGCCCCAGCATTTT
>TRBV15|TRBJ2-3|TRBD2|.
CATSLAGLTDTQYF
TGTGCCACCAGTTTAGCGGGGCTCACAGATACGCAGTATTTT
>TRBV5-8|TRBJ2-1|.|.
CASSLLDSYSYNEQFF
TGTGCCAGCAGCTTGCTGGACTCCTACTCCTACAATGAGCAGTTCTTC
>TRBV7-9|TRBJ2-6|.|.
CASSLVGVAGANVLTF
TGTGCCAGCAGCCTCGTGGGGGTCGCTGGGGCCAACGTCCTGACTTTC
>TRBV5-1|TRBJ2-5|.|.
CASSLGDPSETQYF
TGCGCCAGCAGCTTGGGGGACCCCTCCGAGACCCAGTACTTC
>TRBV20-1|TRBJ2-2|.|.
CSAPNPGTGELFF
TGCAGTGCCCCGAATCCGGGCACCGGGGAGCTGTTTTTT
>TRBV29-1|TRBJ2-1|.|.
CSAQPRDTLGEQFF
TGCAGCGCACAGCCCCGGGACACCCTTGGTGAGCAGTTCTTC
>TRBV6-1|TRBJ2-2|.|.
CASTQRGRVTGELFF
TGTGCCAGCACTCAGAGGGGCAGGGTCACCGGGGAGCTGTTTTTT